The 20 T cell receptor beta chains given below trace back to one sample, sequenced in a study of blood T cell repertoires in COVID-19. TCRdb's copy holds only in-frame clones and misses some; the assay was immunoSEQ multiplex PCR. Of some 110,000 clones listed, less than 90% are singletons. The specimen was peripheral blood. The receptors originated from a middle-aged man with acute or convalescent COVID-19.

The CDR3 coding sequence is TGCGCCAGCAGCTTGGGTTCAACGGCGGTTTCGCAGTATTTT. It translates to CASSLGSTAVSQYF. The chain links TRBV5-1 to TRBJ2-3; D not certain. The CDR3 is made up of 14 amino acids. Deletions cut 0 bases from V and 10 bases from J, with 15 bases between. Germline V gives CDR1 SGHRS, CDR2 YFSETQ.

This chain joins TRBV28 and TRBJ1-2, with a possible D match to TRBD1 (6 bases). The CDR3 contains 13 residues. Trimming cost V 4 bases and J 3 bases, with 9 bases left between them. In germline, CDR1 is MDHEN, CDR2 SYDVKM. Here the CDR3 reads CASSSQGYYGYTF. The CDR3 coding sequence is TGTGCCAGCAGTTCCCAGGGGTACTATGGCTACACCTTC.

The J gene is TRBJ2-5, the V gene TRBV10-3; 12 nucleotides line up with TRBD2. V lost 0 bases, J lost 1 base, and 3 bases stayed unmatched. Germline CDR1 ENHRY, CDR2 SYGVKD. This CDR3 spans 17 amino acids. The CDR3 sequence is CAISESLTSGGQETQYF. CDR3 nucleotide sequence: TGTGCCATCAGTGAGTCCTTGACTAGCGGGGGCCAAGAGACCCAGTACTTC.

The count of this clone is one. CDR3 sequence reads: CASSFDVRGSYNEQFF. CDR3 DNA: TGTGCCAGCAGCTTTGATGTCCGGGGCTCCTACAATGAGCAGTTCTTC. This rearrangement joins TRBV7-2 to TRBJ2-1, with D perhaps matching TRBD2 (5 bases). Trimming removed 3 bases from V and 0 bases from J, with 12 bases in between. This CDR3 has 16 amino acids. Looked up from germline, CDR1 is SGHTA and CDR2 is FQGNSA.

This clone was seen once. The chain combines TRBV21-1 with TRBJ1-2. TRBV21-1 is shown as a pseudogene. The CDR3 contains 14 residues. The chain's CDR3 is CASSTLVADYGYTF. The CDR3 coding sequence is TGTGCCAGCAGCACCTTGGTAGCAGACTATGGCTACACCTTC.

This sequence joins TRBV11-1 and TRBJ2-6, with D unclear. Trimming pared 4 bases from V and 3 bases from J, leaving 4 bases between. Germline assignment: CDR1 SGHAT and CDR2 FQDESV (reference sequence). This CDR3 contains 13 residues. CDR3 coding DNA: TGTGCCAGCAGCTCGGGTGGGGCCAACGTCCTGACTTTC. Amino acids: CASSSGGANVLTF.

The chain joins TRBV28 to TRBJ1-4; D is uncertain. The CDR3 is 16 residues long. Germline CDR1 and CDR2: MDHEN and SYDVKM. Trimming removed 1 base from V and 7 bases from J, with 16 bases in between. The CDR3 spells CASSLYPSGAAEKLFF. The CDR3 DNA follows: TGTGCCAGCAGTTTATACCCAAGTGGAGCCGCTGAAAAACTGTTTTTT.

DNA of the CDR3: TGTGCCAGCAGCTTAACTAGCGGGAGGGCAGTTGAGCAGTTCTTC. This codes for CASSLTSGRAVEQFF. The genes are TRBV7-3 and TRBJ2-1, with 11 bases that match TRBD2. Germline V gene sequence: CDR1 SGHTA, CDR2 FQGTGA. The ends lost 0 bases at V and 9 bases at J; junction bases unmatched: 4. There are 15 residues in the CDR3.

This clone was observed a few times. CDR3 DNA: TGTGCCAGCAGCCCGGGACTAGCCCGCGCAGATACGCAGTATTTT. Translated: CASSPGLARADTQYF. V is TRBV7-3 and J is TRBJ2-3, with TRBD2 matching over 9 bases. Trimming removed 5 bases from V and 4 bases from J; junction bases left unmatched: 7. Germline assignment: CDR1 SGHTA and CDR2 FQGTGA. The CDR3 is 15 amino acids.

The J gene is TRBJ1-1, the V gene TRBV28, with D uncertain. Germline V gives CDR1 MDHEN, CDR2 SYDVKM. Trimming pared 6 bases from V and 5 bases from J, leaving 13 bases between. The CDR3 loop spans 13 amino acids. The chain's CDR3 is CASRYVARTEAFF. DNA for the CDR3: TGTGCCAGCAGATATGTAGCGAGGACTGAAGCTTTCTTT. Complete variable domain (other parts from reference TRBV28 and TRBJ1-1): DVKVTQSSRYLVKRTGEKVFLECVQDMDHENMFWYRQDPGLGLRLIYFSYDVKMKEKGDIPEGYSVSREKKERFSLILESASTNQTSMYLCASRYVARTEAFFGQGTRLTVV.

The V and J genes are TRBV27 and TRBJ1-1; tentatively, D is TRBD1 (5 bases). In germline, CDR1 is MNHEY, CDR2 SMNVEV (reference sequence). This CDR3 contains 15 residues. The ends were cut back, 2 bases at V and 1 base at J, with 11 bases in the middle. DNA for the CDR3: TGTGCCAGCAGTTTAGGGATTACAGGGAACACTGAAGCTTTCTTT. Protein: CASSLGITGNTEAFF.

This clone has only one observation. The chain has TRBV28 and TRBJ2-7, with a weak D call TRBD2 (5 bases). Germline CDR1 and CDR2: MDHEN and SYDVKM. Trimming pared 3 bases from V and 0 bases from J, leaving 9 bases between. This CDR3 comprises 14 residues. CDR3 DNA sequence: TGTGCCAGCAGTTTTCAGGACTCCTCCTACGAGCAGTACTTC. Encoded protein: CASSFQDSSYEQYF.

The rearrangement joins TRBV10-1 to TRBJ2-2; weak D call: TRBD2 (7 bases). Germline CDR1 reads WNHNN; CDR2 reads SYGVQD (reference sequence). Trimming removed 2 bases at V and 2 bases at J, with 9 bases between. The CDR3 length is 15 residues. CDR3 region: CASSEGGANTGELFF. In DNA, the CDR3 is TGCGCCAGCAGTGAGGGGGGGGCCAACACCGGGGAGCTGTTTTTT.

The chain couples TRBV10-1 to TRBJ1-1, with D uncertain. V was cut by 3 bases and J by 6 bases, with 20 bases left in between. Per the germline V gene, CDR1 is WNHNN and CDR2 is SYGVQD (reference sequence). The CDR3 extends over 16 amino acids. In DNA form, the CDR3 reads TGCGCCAGCAGTGAATTTAAGGAAGGCGCGGAGGCTGAAGCTTTCTTT. This gives the protein CASSEFKEGAEAEAFF.

This rearrangement joins TRBV5-5 to TRBJ1-2, with D possibly being TRBD1 (6 bases). The V end lost 1 base, the J end lost 6 bases, and 16 bases lay between the germline ends. This CDR3 has 15 amino acids. Per the germline V gene, CDR1 is SGHKS and CDR2 is YYEKEE (reference sequence). DNA of the CDR3: TGTGCCAGCAGCTTGAGGTCAGGGGAGAGGAATGGCTACACCTTC. This encodes CASSLRSGERNGYTF.

The J gene is TRBJ1-2, the V gene TRBV10-3; 9 nucleotides agree with TRBD1. This CDR3 contains 16 residues. Trimming cost V 1 base and J 6 bases; bases outside gene matches: 9. Germline values: CDR1 ENHRY, CDR2 SYGVKD. CDR3 region: CAISELKPGQGDGYTF. The CDR3 coding sequence is TGTGCCATCAGTGAGTTGAAACCGGGACAGGGTGATGGCTACACCTTC.

This chain connects TRBV5-4 to TRBJ2-1; a possible D gene is TRBD2 (5 bases). The germline gives CDR1 SGHNT, CDR2 YYREEE (reference sequence). The germline V and J ends were trimmed by 4 bases and 10 bases, with 12 bases remaining between them. The CDR3 contains 12 residues. Here the CDR3 reads CASSIQRGEQFF. The CDR3 bases are TGTGCCAGCAGCATCCAACGAGGGGAGCAGTTCTTC.

This chain connects TRBV6-5 to TRBJ2-7; 12 nucleotides line up with TRBD2. Unmatched junction bases numbered 6, after V lost 5 bases and J lost 7 bases. The CDR3 is made up of 14 amino acids. Germline lookup yields CDR1 MNHEY and CDR2 SVGAGI. CDR3 amino acids: CASSPSGRALEQYF. DNA of the CDR3: TGTGCCAGCAGTCCTAGCGGGAGGGCCTTAGAGCAGTACTTC.

V usage is TRBV9 and J usage is TRBJ2-3; 7 bases are shared with TRBD1. This CDR3 has 16 residues. Trimming cost V 3 bases and J 0 bases; bases outside gene matches: 7. The V gene's germline CDR1 is SGDLS and CDR2 YYNGEE. The DNA for the CDR3 is TGTGCCAGCAGCGCCGACAGGGCCACCAGCACAGATACGCAGTATTTT. This sequence encodes CASSADRATSTDTQYF.

A few counts support this clone. J is TRBJ1-2 and V is TRBV5-1, with TRBD1 matching over 8 bases. The CDR3 has 15 residues. Germline-derived CDR1 and CDR2 are SGHRS and YFSETQ. J gave up 4 bases and V 2 bases, and 7 bases lay outside the gene matches. The chain's CDR3 is CASSLEGQGSYGYTF. The CDR3 DNA is TGCGCCAGCAGCTTAGAAGGACAGGGAAGCTATGGCTACACCTTC. The full variable domain, its missing parts supplied by reference TRBV5-1 and TRBJ1-2, is KAGVTQTPRYLIKTRGQQVTLSCSPISGHRSVSWYQQTPGQGLQFLFEYFSETQRNKGNFPGRFSGRQFSNSRSEMNVSTLELGDSALYLCASSLEGQGSYGYTFGSGTRLTVV.